A single sample gave rise to the 15 T cell receptor beta chains below, sequenced in a study of OX40 agonist ivuxolimab in advanced cancers. Libraries came from the immunoSEQ multiplex PCR assay. TCRdb holds this immuneACCESS table with in-frame rearrangements only. Some clones are missing; in checked studies, unresolved V genes explain under half, and the rest has no known cause. Across this sample there are approximately 40,000 clones, with 92% seen only once. 8.5% to 10% of the sample belongs to the ten largest clones. The source material was CD4+ or CD8+ T cells sorted from blood, sampled in a trial of the OX40 agonist ivuxolimab. Source of these receptors: an adult with an advanced solid tumor such as melanoma, head and neck, liver or kidney cancer.

The chain recombines TRBV4-2 with TRBJ2-2, with 11 bases aligning to TRBD2. The germline CDR1 and CDR2 sequences are LGHNA and YNFKEQ. This CDR3 is 19 amino acids long. V gave up 1 base and J gave up 6 bases; unmatched junction bases: 13. The CDR3 spells CASSQVYLGSGRESGELFF. The CDR3 bases are TGTGCCAGCAGCCAAGTTTATCTGGGTAGCGGGAGGGAATCCGGGGAGCTGTTTTTT.

This chain uses TRBV10-3 with TRBJ2-1, with D uncertain. Per germline, CDR1 ENHRY and CDR2 SYGVKD. Trimming removed 7 bases from V and 0 bases from J, with 7 bases in between. The CDR3 sequence is 13 residues long. The CDR3 coding sequence is TGTGCCATCACACGGAGCTCCTACAATGAGCAGTTCTTC. It specifies CAITRSSYNEQFF.

The V and J genes are TRBV7-3 and TRBJ2-7; 13 bases map to TRBD2. Trimming took 4 bases from V and 3 from J; bases not matched to a gene: 3. CDR1 is SGHTA, CDR2 FQGTGA, per germline. The CDR3 spans 15 residues. The CDR3 is CASSSRTSGSYEQYV. The CDR3 DNA is TGTGCCAGCAGCTCCCGGACTAGCGGGAGCTACGAGCAGTACGTC.

The rearrangement uses TRBV2 and TRBJ1-1; no clear D gene. With 10 bases removed from V and 7 bases from J, the gap between germline ends came to 16 bases. CDR3 size: 12 residues. Germline CDR1 reads SNHLY; CDR2 reads FYNNEI. In DNA, the CDR3 is TGTGCCACTCTAAACGTCGTAATTGAAGCTTTCTTT. Its protein is CATLNVVIEAFF.

J is TRBJ1-2 and V is TRBV29-1; possibly TRBD1 for D (5 bases). V dropped 7 bases and J dropped 12 bases, with 18 bases sitting between them. Germline CDR1 reads SQVTM; CDR2 reads ANQGSEA. The CDR3 covers 11 residues. CDR3 sequence: CSGGSGVRHTF. The CDR3, as DNA: TGCAGCGGGGGGTCTGGGGTAAGGCACACCTTC.

This chain joins TRBV4-1 and TRBJ2-7, with TRBD2 identical over 9 bases. The CDR3 contains 14 residues. Germline trimming cut 6 bases from V and 0 bases from J; bases unmatched to any gene: 3. The germline gives CDR1 MGHRA, CDR2 YSYEKL. CDR3: CASSSSGSSYEQYF. The CDR3, as DNA: TGCGCCAGCAGTAGTAGCGGGAGCTCCTACGAGCAGTACTTC.

This chain uses TRBV18 with TRBJ2-3; the D is unclear. The CDR3 is 15 amino acids. Trimming took off 3 bases at V and 2 bases at J, with 12 bases between the two ends. Germline V gives CDR1 KGHSH, CDR2 LQKENI. CDR3 region: CASSPSPAATDTQYF. The CDR3 DNA sequence: TGTGCCAGCTCACCTTCGCCAGCAGCCACAGATACGCAGTATTTT.

The DNA for the CDR3 is TGCGCCAGCAGCCGAGAGCCGGGACAGGGGGTGAAGGGTAACTATGGCTACACCTTC. The encoded protein is CASSREPGQGVKGNYGYTF. This chain joins TRBV5-1 and TRBJ1-2, with TRBD1 matching 11 bases. J was trimmed by 1 base and V by 4 bases; bases with no gene match: 15. CDR3 size: 19 residues. Germline CDR1 is SGHRS and CDR2 is YFSETQ.

As to this clone: One end of the junction is discordant with germline, which a read error may explain. J is TRBJ2-5 and V is TRBV7-7; TRBD2 matches at 8 bases. CDR1 SSHAT and CDR2 FNYEAQ come from the germline V gene (reference sequence). The length of the CDR3 is 16 residues. CDR3 DNA: TGTGCTAGCAGCGGGCCGGGAGGGCCCCGACAAGAGACCCAGTACTTC. Translation gives CASSGPGGPRQETQYF.

V usage is TRBV6-1 and J usage is TRBJ2-1, with 10 nucleotides matching TRBD2. This CDR3 region has 12 residues. Germline V gene lookup returns CDR1 MNHNS and CDR2 SASEGT. Here the CDR3 DNA reads TGTGCAGCGGGGGGGGACAAGAATGAGCAGTTCTTC. This sequence encodes CAAGGDKNEQFF.

This chain joins TRBV15 and TRBJ1-1; the D gene is possibly TRBD1 (6 bases). V was pared by 9 bases and J by 4 bases, with 18 bases between. The CDR3 is made up of 14 amino acids. Germline-derived CDR1 and CDR2 are LNHNV and YYDKDF (reference sequence). The CDR3 loop is CATGVGGAGTEAFF. In nucleotides, the CDR3 is TGTGCCACAGGGGTAGGGGGGGCGGGCACTGAAGCTTTCTTT. The complete variable domain, with remaining parts taken from reference TRBV15 and TRBJ1-1, reads DAMVIQNPRYQVTQFGKPVTLSCSQTLNHNVMYWYQQKSSQAPKLLFHYYDKDFNNEADTPDNFQSRRPNTSFCFLDIRSPGLGDTAMYLCATGVGGAGTEAFFGQGTRLTVV.

This chain connects TRBV7-9 to TRBJ2-1; the match to TRBD2 covers 9 bases. The CDR3 is 16 residues long. V trimming: 0 bases; J trimming: 9 bases; junction bases outside the gene matches: 9. In germline, CDR1 is SEHNR, CDR2 FQNEAQ (reference sequence). CDR3 bases: TGTGCCAGCAGCTTAGCTGGCGGGAGGGGGTTTATTGAGCAGTTCTTC. Its translation: CASSLAGGRGFIEQFF.

The chain joins TRBV4-3 to TRBJ2-2, with 7 bases matching TRBD2. The junction had 10 bases not matched to a gene; V was cut back by 4 bases and J by 5 bases. The germline V gene encodes CDR1 LGHNA and CDR2 YSLEER. This CDR3 is 16 amino acids long. The CDR3: CASSLALWGGTGELFF. CDR3 DNA: TGCGCCAGCAGCCTCGCCCTATGGGGGGGGACCGGGGAGCTGTTTTTT.

In this sample, this clone turned up once. CDR3 sequence reads: CASTLPGRPLYYGYTF. CDR3 coding DNA: TGTGCCAGTACCCTTCCGGGACGGCCGCTCTACTATGGCTACACCTTC. The chain couples TRBV19 to TRBJ1-2; possible D gene TRBD1, 5 bases. This CDR3 spans 16 amino acids. Germline V gives CDR1 LNHDA, CDR2 SQIVND (reference sequence). Between the trimmed V and J ends, which lost 7 bases and 3 bases, there was a span of 21 bases.

The genes are TRBV6-1 and TRBJ1-4; no clear D. The ends were cut back, 4 bases at V and 4 bases at J, with 16 bases in the middle. The germline CDR1 and CDR2 sequences are MNHNS and SASEGT. The CDR3 totals 16 residues. The CDR3 DNA follows: TGTGCCAGCAGTGCAATATACGGGCAGGATAATGAAAAACTGTTTTTT. It specifies CASSAIYGQDNEKLFF.